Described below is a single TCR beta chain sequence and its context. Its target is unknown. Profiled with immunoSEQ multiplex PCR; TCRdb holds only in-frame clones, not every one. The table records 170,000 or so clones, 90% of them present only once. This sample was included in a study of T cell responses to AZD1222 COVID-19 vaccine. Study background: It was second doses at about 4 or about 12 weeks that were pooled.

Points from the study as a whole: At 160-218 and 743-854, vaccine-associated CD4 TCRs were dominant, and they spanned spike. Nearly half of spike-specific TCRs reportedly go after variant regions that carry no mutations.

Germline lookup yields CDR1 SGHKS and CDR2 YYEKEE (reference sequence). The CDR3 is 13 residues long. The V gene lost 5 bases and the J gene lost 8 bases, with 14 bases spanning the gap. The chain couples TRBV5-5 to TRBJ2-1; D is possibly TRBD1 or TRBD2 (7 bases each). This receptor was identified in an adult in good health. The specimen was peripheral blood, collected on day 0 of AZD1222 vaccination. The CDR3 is CASRATGRDEQFF. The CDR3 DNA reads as TGTGCCAGCAGGGCGACAGGGAGGGATGAGCAGTTCTTC.